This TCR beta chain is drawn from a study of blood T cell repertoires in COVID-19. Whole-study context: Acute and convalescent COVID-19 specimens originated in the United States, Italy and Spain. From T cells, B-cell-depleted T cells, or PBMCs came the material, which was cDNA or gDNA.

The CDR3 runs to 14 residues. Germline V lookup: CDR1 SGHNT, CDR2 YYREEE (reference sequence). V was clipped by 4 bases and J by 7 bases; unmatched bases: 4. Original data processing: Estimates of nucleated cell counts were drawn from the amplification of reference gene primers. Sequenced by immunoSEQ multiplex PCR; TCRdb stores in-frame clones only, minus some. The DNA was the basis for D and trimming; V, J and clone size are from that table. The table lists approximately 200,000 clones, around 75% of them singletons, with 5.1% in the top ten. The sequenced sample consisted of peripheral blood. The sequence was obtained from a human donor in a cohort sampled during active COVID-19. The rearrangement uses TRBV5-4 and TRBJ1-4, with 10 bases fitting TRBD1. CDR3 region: CASSPGTGVEKLFF. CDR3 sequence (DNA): TGTGCCAGCAGCCCTGGGACAGGGGTTGAAAAACTGTTTTTT.